The next 6 T cell receptor beta chains were all read from a single sample in a study of shared clonotypes between healthy human individuals. Some clones are missing from TCRdb's copy, which holds only in-frame ones; the method was immunoSEQ multiplex PCR. The data contain millions of clones, about 95% of them singletons. Sequences were obtained from naive CD4+ T cells sorted from blood. The subset was: CD45RA+ positively selected. These receptors all come from a man in his late teens or twenties in good health.

As DNA, the CDR3 is TGTGCCAGCAGCCTCTCGACAGATAACTCCTACGAGCAGTACTTC. Its translation is CASSLSTDNSYEQYF. The J gene is TRBJ2-7, the V gene TRBV5-4; a weak D match, TRBD1 (5 bases). Deletions cut 4 bases from V and 0 bases from J, with 14 bases between. This CDR3 spans 15 amino acids. CDR1 SGHNT and CDR2 YYREEE come from the germline V gene (reference sequence).

This rearrangement joins TRBV29-1 to TRBJ2-1, with TRBD2 matching 7 bases. The CDR3 sequence is 15 residues long. V shed 8 bases, J shed 4 bases, and the junction held 14 bases outside the gene matches. Looked up from germline, CDR1 is SQVTM and CDR2 is ANQGSEA. The chain's CDR3 is CSILRGDHIYNEQFF. Written as DNA, the CDR3 is TGCAGCATCTTACGGGGGGACCACATTTACAATGAGCAGTTCTTC.

The CDR3 DNA reads TGTGCCAGCAGCTTGCGGGGGATTTACAATGAGCAGTTCTTC. Its protein product is CASSLRGIYNEQFF. The J gene is TRBJ2-1, the V gene TRBV7-2; 7 nucleotides agree with TRBD2. The CDR3 extends over 14 amino acids. Germline V gives CDR1 SGHTA, CDR2 FQGNSA. J lost 4 bases, V lost 3 bases, and 3 bases had no gene match.

To note about this clone: The sample holds other DNA sequences that translate to the same CDR3. The chain has TRBV10-3 and TRBJ2-1; no firm D call. V was pared by 6 bases and J by 6 bases, with 9 bases between. The CDR3 has 12 amino acids. CDR1 and CDR2 from the germline V gene are ENHRY and SYGVKD. CDR3 DNA sequence: TGTGCCATCAGCCCTGGAAGCAATGAGCAGTTCTTC. It specifies CAISPGSNEQFF.

The genes are TRBV28 and TRBJ2-7, with a possible D match to TRBD1 (5 bases). V lost 5 bases and J lost 3, with 14 bases in between. Per the germline V gene, CDR1 is MDHEN and CDR2 is SYDVKM. The CDR3 loop spans 14 amino acids. The CDR3 spells CASSPPSGIYEQYF. DNA of the CDR3: TGTGCCAGCAGTCCTCCGTCAGGGATCTACGAGCAGTACTTC.

The V gene is TRBV27, the J gene TRBJ2-7; 7 nucleotides agree with TRBD1. With V trimmed by 4 bases and J by 2 bases, 14 bases remained unmatched. Germline V CDR1 and CDR2: MNHEY, SMNVEV (reference sequence). This CDR3 contains 17 residues. CDR3 sequence: CASSSYILDRPPYEQYF. The CDR3 DNA sequence: TGTGCCAGCAGTTCCTATATACTGGACAGGCCCCCCTACGAGCAGTACTTC.